This TCR beta chain appears in the sequencing data of a study of T cells after yellow fever vaccination. Germline V gives CDR1 LGHNA, CDR2 YNFKEQ. The CDR3 length is 18 residues. V dropped 4 bases and J dropped 2 bases, with 20 bases sitting between them. This clonotype was seen repeatedly, ten times or more. TCRdb re-derived calls from the 5' RACE reads in MiXCR, one entry per CDR3 protein. The repertoire holds about 50,000 distinct CDR3 sequences, with 7% to 8.5% as singletons. The chain has TRBV4-2 and TRBJ2-2; D gene ambiguous. The sequenced sample was CD8+ T cells sorted from PBMCs, obtained around 15 days after the first yellow fever vaccination. The TCR sequence derives from a man aged 18 to 29 who received the YFV17D yellow fever vaccine. The CDR3 loop is CASSPRTREVRNTGELFF. Here the CDR3 DNA reads TGTGCCAGCAGCCCCCGTACAAGGGAAGTAAGAAACACCGGGGAGCTGTTTTTT.